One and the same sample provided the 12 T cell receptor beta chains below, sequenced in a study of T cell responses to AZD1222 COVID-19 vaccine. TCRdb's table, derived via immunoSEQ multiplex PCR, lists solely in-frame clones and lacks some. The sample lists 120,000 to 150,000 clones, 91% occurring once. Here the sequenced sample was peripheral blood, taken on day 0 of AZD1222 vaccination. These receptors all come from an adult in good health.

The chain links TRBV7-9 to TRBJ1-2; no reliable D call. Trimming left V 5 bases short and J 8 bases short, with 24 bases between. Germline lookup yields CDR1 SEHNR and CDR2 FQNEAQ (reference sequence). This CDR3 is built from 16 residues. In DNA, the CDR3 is TGTGCCAGCAGCCTCCCCACACACGGGCGAACTATGGGCTACACCTTC. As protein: CASSLPTHGRTMGYTF.

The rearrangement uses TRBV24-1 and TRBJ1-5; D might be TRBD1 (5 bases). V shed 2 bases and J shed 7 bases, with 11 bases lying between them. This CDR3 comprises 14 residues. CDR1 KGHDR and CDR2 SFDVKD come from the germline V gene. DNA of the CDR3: TGTGCCACCAGTGATTCCCGGGACCCCCAGCCCCAGCATTTT. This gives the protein CATSDSRDPQPQHF.

CDR3 sequence reads: CASSIAPGLAGTYEQYF. The DNA for the CDR3 is TGTGCCAGTAGTATAGCCCCCGGACTAGCGGGAACCTACGAGCAGTACTTC. J is TRBJ2-7 and V is TRBV19; TRBD2 aligns across 12 bases. Germline trimming cut 1 base from V and 2 bases from J; bases unmatched to any gene: 6. This CDR3 region has 17 residues. Germline CDR1 and CDR2: LNHDA and SQIVND (reference sequence).

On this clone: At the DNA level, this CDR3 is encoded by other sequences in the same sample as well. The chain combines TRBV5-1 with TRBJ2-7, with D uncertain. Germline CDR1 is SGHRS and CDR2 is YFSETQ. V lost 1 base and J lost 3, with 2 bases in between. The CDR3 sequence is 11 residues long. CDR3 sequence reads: CASSLNYEQYF. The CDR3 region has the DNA TGCGCCAGCAGCTTGAACTACGAGCAGTACTTC.

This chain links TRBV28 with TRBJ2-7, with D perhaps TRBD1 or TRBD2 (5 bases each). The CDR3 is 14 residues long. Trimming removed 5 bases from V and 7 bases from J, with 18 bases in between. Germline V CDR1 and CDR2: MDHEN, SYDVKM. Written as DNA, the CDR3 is TGTGCCAGCAGTCCTGGGACCCTCACAAGTGAGCAGTACTTC. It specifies CASSPGTLTSEQYF.

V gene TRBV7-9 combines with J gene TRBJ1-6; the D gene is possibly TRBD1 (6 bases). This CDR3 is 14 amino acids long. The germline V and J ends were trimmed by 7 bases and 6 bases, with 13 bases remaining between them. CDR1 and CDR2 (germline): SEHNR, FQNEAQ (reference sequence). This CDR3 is CASTAGVANSPLHF. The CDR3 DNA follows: TGTGCCAGCACCGCAGGGGTAGCTAATTCACCCCTCCACTTT.

The CDR3: CASGSTGARDYGYTF. DNA of the CDR3: TGTGCCAGCGGATCGACAGGGGCCAGGGACTATGGCTACACCTTC. The rearrangement links TRBV28 to TRBJ1-2; the match to TRBD1 covers 8 bases. The length of the CDR3 is 15 residues. Germline loops: CDR1 MDHEN, CDR2 SYDVKM. V was clipped by 8 bases and J by 3 bases; unmatched bases: 11.

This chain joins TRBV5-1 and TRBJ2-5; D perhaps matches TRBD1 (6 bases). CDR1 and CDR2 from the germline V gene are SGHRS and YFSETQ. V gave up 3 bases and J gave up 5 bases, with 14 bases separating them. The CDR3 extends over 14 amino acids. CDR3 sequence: CASSSPGVGETQYF. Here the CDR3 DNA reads TGCGCCAGCAGCTCCCCAGGGGTTGGCGAGACCCAGTACTTC.

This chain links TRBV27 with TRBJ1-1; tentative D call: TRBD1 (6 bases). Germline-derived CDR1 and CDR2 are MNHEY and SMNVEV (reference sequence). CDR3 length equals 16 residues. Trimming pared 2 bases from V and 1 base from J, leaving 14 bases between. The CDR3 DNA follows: TGTGCCAGCAGTTTACCTAGGACAGTATGGAACACTGAAGCTTTCTTT. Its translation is CASSLPRTVWNTEAFF.

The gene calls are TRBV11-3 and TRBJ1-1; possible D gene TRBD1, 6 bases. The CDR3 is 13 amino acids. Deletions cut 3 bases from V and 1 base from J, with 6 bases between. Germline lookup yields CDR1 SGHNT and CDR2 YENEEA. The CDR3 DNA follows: TGTGCCAGCAGCTTGACAGGGAACACTGAAGCTTTCTTT. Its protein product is CASSLTGNTEAFF.

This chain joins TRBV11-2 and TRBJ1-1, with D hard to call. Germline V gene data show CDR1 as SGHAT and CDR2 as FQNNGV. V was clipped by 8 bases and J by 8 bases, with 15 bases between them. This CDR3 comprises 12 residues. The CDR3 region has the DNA TGTGCCAGCCTAGGAGGCCAGCTAGAAGCTTTCTTT. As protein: CASLGGQLEAFF.

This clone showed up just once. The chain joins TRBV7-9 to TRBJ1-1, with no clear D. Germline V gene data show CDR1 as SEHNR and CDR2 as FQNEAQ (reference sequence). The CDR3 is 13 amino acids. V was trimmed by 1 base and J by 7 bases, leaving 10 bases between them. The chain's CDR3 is CASSLVAGIEAFF. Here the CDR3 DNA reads TGTGCCAGCAGCTTAGTAGCAGGAATTGAAGCTTTCTTT. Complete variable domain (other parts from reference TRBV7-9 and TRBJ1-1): DTGVSQNPRHKITKRGQNVTFRCDPISEHNRLYWYRQTLGQGPEFLTYFQNEAQLEKSRLLSDRFSAERPKGSFSTLEIQRTEQGDSAMYLCASSLVAGIEAFFGQGTRLTVV.